This T cell receptor (beta chain) was identified in a study of cytomegalovirus exposure and HLA in healthy donors. Primers included in the PCR were 60 Vbeta and 13 Jbeta primers. Generated by immunoSEQ multiplex PCR, the TCRdb table keeps only in-frame clones and is missing some. The table lists about 130,000 clones, about 74% of them singletons, with 6.6% in the top ten. The CDR3 is made up of 16 amino acids. Trimming pared 5 bases from V and 4 bases from J, leaving 18 bases between. CDR1 is LNHDA, CDR2 SQIVND, per germline (reference sequence). This receptor was identified in a man aged 35 to 55 in good health and CMV-seropositive. Sequences were obtained from PBMCs. This chain joins TRBV19 and TRBJ1-5, with D perhaps TRBD1 (6 bases). CDR3 residues: CASSRRQATNNQPQHF. The CDR3 DNA is TGTGCCAGTAGTCGTCGACAGGCGACTAATAATCAGCCCCAGCATTTT. The full variable domain, its missing parts supplied by reference TRBV19 and TRBJ1-5, is DGGITQSPKYLFRKEGQNVTLSCEQNLNHDAMYWYRQDPGQGLRLIYYSQIVNDFQKGDIAEGYSVSREKKESFPLTVTSAQKNPTAFYLCASSRRQATNNQPQHFGDGTRLSIL.